This T cell receptor (beta chain) came from a study of a mutant IDH1 vaccine in newly diagnosed glioma. Per the germline V gene, CDR1 is DFQATT and CDR2 is SNEGSKA (reference sequence). V dropped 6 bases and J dropped 1 base, with 6 bases sitting between them. The CDR3 loop spans 11 amino acids. Libraries were prepared by immunoSEQ multiplex PCR; TCRdb keeps only in-frame clonotypes and omits some of them. This sample carries approximately 82,000 clones, roughly 85% of them seen once, and the ten largest clones take around 2%. This clone has more than one count but fewer than ten. Its antigen is unidentified. Described time point: week 23, last vaccination. Topical imiquimod was applied with each vaccine dose, which held 300 ug of mutant IDH1 20-mer peptide.

Sample: PBMCs, taken from a glioma patient whose treatment included an IDH1 peptide vaccine. The rearrangement links TRBV20-1 to TRBJ1-1; D remains ambiguous. The sequence was collected from a man aged 30 to 39 with glioma. Some clones in this sample may be carry-over from other donors' samples. CDR3 residues: CSAYTNTEAFF. The CDR3 coding sequence is TGCAGTGCCTACACGAACACTGAAGCTTTCTTT.